This T cell receptor beta chain was obtained from a study of cytomegalovirus exposure and HLA in healthy donors (dated by TCRdb to 2017 to 2019). Context from the whole study: An earlier analysis of more than 550 of the donors reported under 300 Gb of sequence data and roughly 120 million unique TCR beta sequences obtained from approximately 180 million T cells. Five DR-DQ haplotypes were treated as single units for association and clustering because of strong linkage in the cohort. Typing coverage varied by locus: roughly 629-640 donors for A, B, C, DRB1 and DQB1; some 520 for DQA1; 606 for DPA1; approximately 450 for DPB1. Of the roughly 390 genotyped donors, over 65% fell in the genetic ancestry cluster associated with self-reported Caucasian donors. Along with the approximately 650-subject first cohort, a separate validation cohort of 120 different subjects was used. An earlier analysis of around 580 of the donors used high-throughput TCR beta sequencing to judge whether each TCR beta V gene segment behaved as functional or pseudogenic. In the later analysis, no new phenotypic data were used to find candidate immune exposures; instead, reliance was placed on TCR beta sequences and their occurrence across donors. Every discovery cohort repertoire had been produced on one sequencing platform. Donor age, sex, ethnicity and CMV serostatus were collected together with the repertoire data. A later analysis re-analyzed previously published TCR beta repertoires from 666 donors and added high-resolution HLA genotyping to study TCR occurrence patterns. Both class I and class II loci were covered by HLA typing, at four-digit resolution. An early release that covered more than 550 HLA-typed donors contained 300 to 350 gigabases of sequencing data and tens of millions of unique TCR sequences. The T cell repertoires of some 670 subjects were profiled by immunosequencing and related to cytomegalovirus serostatus. To predict cytomegalovirus infection status, the study brought together high-throughput TCR immunosequencing, statistical association of individual TCRs with disease status, and machine learning. Among around 400 genotyped donors of the cohort, an average of around 250,000 unique TCR beta nucleotide sequences was sequenced per donor, of which about 19% were non-productive. Genome-wide SNP genotypes for about 65% of the 666 donors were used in a later genetic analysis, which treated that subset as a discovery cohort. The study was designed to test whether signatures of past pathogen exposure could be identified by cataloging public T cell receptors.

Broad study findings and their caveats: Only TCR beta chains were sequenced in this cohort, and the absence of alpha or paired-chain data limited detectable features. In an earlier analysis of 500 to 650 of the donors, most TCR beta V segments appeared in productive rearrangements about 90% or about 30% of the time, broadly matching IMGT annotations. Presence/absence analyses assumed roughly uniform sequencing depth across donors, an assumption that may not hold. In a later analysis, around 17,000 TCR beta sequences were associated with specific HLA alleles at a false discovery rate of 0.05. Because counts were too low, around 17 rarely observed V segments, including chromosome 9 orphons, were left out of the earlier analysis of a few hundred of the donors. The study gave a list of roughly 150 TCR beta chains associated with cytomegalovirus. Most CMV-associated TCR beta chains appeared to be HLA-restricted in a later analysis, and the HLA associations seemed to be driven largely by CMV exposure. In vitro tests confirmed that a few of the cytomegalovirus-associated TCR beta chains recognize cytomegalovirus antigens. V-gene and J-gene trimming of TCR beta chains was associated with a missense DCLRE1C variant in a later genetic analysis, and the association was replicated in an independent cohort. According to a later analysis, parvovirus B19, influenza, CMV and Epstein-Barr virus appeared linked to several top co-occurrence clusters. The sequencing pipeline was judged likely to have produced a cluster of highly shared sequence variants as a technical artifact. Linkage disequilibrium might explain the correlated functional status among segregating V segments, but an unknown experimental factor could not be excluded. Compared with equally common non-associated chains, HLA-associated TCR beta chains in a later analysis were more clonally expanded and had lower generation probabilities. HLA typing was unavailable for some donors at each locus, so association tests used only the typed subset. Compared with the roughly 600-donor mean, donors in an Asian-associated ancestry cluster had fewer N-insertions in productive TCRs, according to a later genetic analysis. When HLA alleles, especially DR and DQ, strongly co-occurred, TCR associations were difficult to assign to individual alleles. Across donors, most TCR sequences were observed very rarely, whereas some public TCRs were present in many individuals. In a later analysis, TCR association rates were found to vary across HLA loci, with the most associated TCRs seen for DRB1 alleles and the fewest for HLA-C alleles. A further reported finding was that TCR beta sequences accurately predicted the HLA-A and HLA-B alleles for most subjects in the first cohort. The classifier was reported to diagnose cytomegalovirus status with high specificity and sensitivity in both the original cohort and the validation cohort. CMV serostatus was the only immune exposure information available for the cohort. Because the 87-base-pair reads could not distinguish some IMGT-functional V segments, including TRBV6-2 and TRBV6-3, those segments were excluded. According to the authors, the approach could potentially be generalized to other disease states and immunological phenotypes.

Library prep was done by the immunoSEQ multiplex PCR assay. For the multiplex PCR, a mixture combining 60 forward primers for TCR Vbeta segments and 13 reverse primers for TCR Jbeta segments was used. A multiplex PCR assay on genomic DNA amplified the CDR3 region of rearranged TCR beta genes. The Illumina HiSeq System was used to sequence the amplified TCR beta libraries as 87-base-pair reads. In the source study's methods: A later analysis tallied 75 million to 95 million unique TCR beta chains across the approximately 670 repertoires, and about 12 million of those chains were shared by two or more donors. Raw reads were error-corrected and collapsed into unique sequences by a nearest-neighbor algorithm in which closely related sequences were merged to remove PCR and sequencing errors. V, D and J gene segments were assigned by aligning CDR3 sequences to IMGT reference sequences. For a sequence to be retained, at least a six-nucleotide match to both a V gene segment and a J gene segment was required. Rearrangements were called productive when the CDR3 lacked stop codons and stayed in frame with V and J; all others were non-productive. CDR3 was defined according to IMGT convention as the region running from the second conserved V-encoded cysteine to the conserved J-encoded phenylalanine. In an earlier analysis of around 600 of the donors, sequences lacking an unambiguous match to a single V gene segment were excluded. In an earlier analysis of 500 to 750 of the donors, V segments were called functional above 56.7% productive rearrangements and were called segregating when the between-donor standard deviation exceeded 5%. A statistical classification framework was built to diagnose cytomegalovirus status from the catalog of TCR beta chain sequences. In a later analysis, V and J genes were assigned by comparing TCR nucleotide sequences against IMGT/GENE-DB human TR gene sequences. A later analysis assigned CDR3 sequences and most-parsimonious VDJ recombination scenarios with the TCRdist pipeline. In a later analysis, each TCR beta chain was defined by its CDR3 amino acid sequence together with its V-gene family, and reads without a unique V-gene family were excluded. In a later analysis, some 600 highly shared, low-generation-probability nucleotide sequences were removed to address suspected cross-contamination and a sequencing artifact. For each public chain, a later analysis derived a clonal expansion index from normalized ranks of inferred template counts within each repertoire. In a later analysis, generation probabilities were computed with a VDJ recombination model fitted to out-of-frame rearrangements, and the resulting probabilities were checked against IGoR. In a later analysis, TCR-TCR, TCR-HLA and TCR-CMV co-occurrence was scored with hypergeometric tests, and a repertoire-size bias correction was applied to TCR pairs. To estimate false discovery rates, a later analysis permuted the HLA or CMV assignments 20 times. A later analysis grouped co-occurring TCRs with DBSCAN, adding TCRdist sequence similarity when clustering within HLA-allele-positive subsets. For co-occurrence clustering, repertoires with fewer than 30,000 or more than 120,000 public chains were excluded, along with a handful of repertoires with anomalous nucleotide sharing. TCRdb holds this immuneACCESS table with in-frame rearrangements only. Some clones are missing; in checked studies, unresolved V genes explain under half, and the rest has no known cause. V, J and clone size are those of that table, while D and trimming were read from the DNA. For this sample there are roughly 140,000 clones; approximately 79% appear just once. The ten most abundant clones make up roughly 6% of the sample.

The cohort was made up of under 800 healthy bone marrow donors. Cohort members were all nominally healthy when sampled, although unrecorded immune exposures were likely present. The donor was CMV seropositive and was included in the group of about 290 seropositive cohort members. Every donor gave a peripheral blood sample, and the peripheral blood mononuclear cells from that sample were used for TCR beta sequencing. Genomic DNA extraction from the blood cell samples was performed with the Qiagen DNeasy Blood Extraction Kit. A note on this clone: There is no known antigen for this receptor. The record has no base qualities; no much larger clone is one base away.

Germline trimming: 6 bases from V, 5 bases from J; junction bases outside gene matches: 16. The germline V gene encodes CDR1 SQVTM and CDR2 ANQGSEA. The CDR3 runs 16 amino acids, cysteine and phenylalanine included. Only the CDR3 part of the read is kept: 48 bases, read in frame from the first base. This chain joins TRBV29-1 to TRBJ2-7; 10 junctional bases match TRBD2. Sequencing was performed on PBMCs. The sequence derives from a man aged 50 to 60 in good health and CMV-seropositive. CDR3 region: CSVLRPSGRGYHEQYF. In nucleotide form, the sequence is TGCAGCGTCCTTCGGCCTAGCGGGAGAGGGTACCACGAGCAGTACTTC.